This T cell receptor (beta chain) appears in the sequencing data of a study of T cells in Graves' hyperthyroidism and ophthalmopathy. Notes on the study in general: Ophthalmopathy got predicted by the model a median roughly 6.1 months before its onset. Ophthalmopathy was told apart from stable hyperthyroidism by a 13 V-J model.

With regard to this clonotype: No antigen is known for it.

The TCR beta CDR3 regions underwent amplification using RNA transcripts as the source. The HTBI primer set served for first-round RT-PCR of the TCR CDR3. TCRdb ran MiXCR on the multiplex PCR reads and lists one entry per CDR3 protein. The profile covers 350,000 to 450,000 distinct CDR3 sequences, with about 14% appearing a single time and 25% to 30% taken by the ten largest. Sequences were obtained from blood. This receptor was taken from a man in his forties or fifties with Graves' ophthalmopathy.

CDR3 coding DNA: TGCAGTGCTATCAGGGCGGTGGGCACTGAAGCTTTCTTT. This sequence encodes CSAIRAVGTEAFF. This chain connects TRBV20-1 to TRBJ1-1, with D possibly being TRBD1 (5 bases). Germline V gene data show CDR1 as DFQATT and CDR2 as SNEGSKA (reference sequence). The CDR3 consists of 13 residues. Trimming removed 4 bases from V and 4 bases from J, with 13 bases in between.